The 20 T cell receptor beta chains below all came from one sample that was sequenced in a study of CD8 T cells in ankylosing spondylitis. Each CDR3 protein is one row after TCRdb ran MiXCR on the 5' RACE reads. The table lists about 150,000 distinct CDR3 sequences, around two fifths of them singletons, with about 15% in the top ten. The sample was synovial fluid, either unsorted or a sorted T cell fraction (not recorded which). These receptors were obtained from a male donor with ankylosing spondylitis.

CDR3 sequence (DNA): TGTGCCAGCAGCTGGACTAGCGGGGGGTACTTCCCCCAAGAGACCCAGTACTTC. Amino acid sequence: CASSWTSGGYFPQETQYF. The chain employs TRBV11-2 and TRBJ2-5; 14 bases are a match to TRBD2. The V gene end was trimmed by 4 bases and the J gene end by 1 base; junction bases not matched to a gene: 8. CDR3 length: 18 residues. The V gene's germline CDR1 is SGHAT and CDR2 FQNNGV.

This chain connects TRBV24-1 to TRBJ2-1; 7 nucleotides line up with TRBD1. J was trimmed by 7 bases and V by 5 bases; bases with no gene match: 10. In germline, CDR1 is KGHDR, CDR2 SFDVKD. The CDR3 spans 15 residues. The CDR3 protein is CATSAMTGFQNEQFF. As DNA, the CDR3 is TGTGCCACCAGTGCCATGACAGGGTTTCAGAATGAGCAGTTCTTC.

The V and J genes are TRBV4-1 and TRBJ2-7; D possibly corresponds to TRBD1 (5 bases). CDR1 MGHRA and CDR2 YSYEKL come from the germline V gene. This CDR3 has 14 residues. V lost 0 bases, J lost 6 bases, and 12 bases lay in between. CDR3 sequence: CASSQEIPGREQYF. CDR3 nucleotide sequence: TGCGCCAGCAGCCAAGAGATCCCAGGGCGCGAGCAGTACTTC.

The chain is built from TRBV14 and TRBJ2-7, with a tentative D call TRBD2 (5 bases). V lost 2 bases to trimming and J lost 7 bases, with 18 bases between them. CDR3 length: 15 residues. Germline-derived CDR1 and CDR2 are SGHDN and FVKESK. CDR3 residues: CASSQLPQDGGEQYF. The CDR3 nucleotides are TGTGCCAGCAGCCAACTGCCGCAGGACGGCGGGGAGCAGTACTTC.

This CDR3 reads CASSLFVRGSPDTEAFF. CDR3 nucleotide sequence: TGTGCCAGCAGCTTATTTGTAAGGGGATCGCCGGACACTGAAGCTTTCTTT. The chain uses TRBV11-2 and TRBJ1-1, with D perhaps matching TRBD1 (5 bases). CDR3 size: 17 residues. V was clipped by 2 bases and J by 3 bases, with 19 bases between them. Germline V gene sequence: CDR1 SGHAT, CDR2 FQNNGV.

This rearrangement joins TRBV6-1 to TRBJ2-1; TRBD1 agrees at 9 bases. Germline-derived CDR1 and CDR2 are MNHNS and SASEGT. The trim removed 4 bases at V and 8 bases at J, leaving 9 bases unmatched. This CDR3 is 15 amino acids long. The CDR3 sequence is CASSAATGGIDEQFF. CDR3 bases: TGTGCCAGCAGTGCGGCGACAGGGGGGATCGATGAGCAGTTCTTC.

The genes are TRBV20-1 and TRBJ2-3; 8 bases align to TRBD2. Losses at the gene ends were 1 base for V and 4 bases for J; bases not matched to a gene: 13. The CDR3 runs 17 residues. Per the germline V gene, CDR1 is DFQATT and CDR2 is SNEGSKA (reference sequence). In DNA, the CDR3 is TGCAGTGCTAGAGTCCCGGGACTAGGCCTGGAGTCAGATACGCAGTATTTT. It encodes CSARVPGLGLESDTQYF.

The V call is TRBV10-3, the J call TRBJ2-1, with a tentative D call TRBD2 (6 bases). There are 14 residues in the CDR3. CDR1 is ENHRY and CDR2 is SYGVKD in the germline V gene. Trimming pared 5 bases from V and 3 bases from J, leaving 11 bases between. The CDR3 sequence is CAISSGSDYNEQFF. The DNA of the CDR3 is TGTGCCATCAGTAGCGGGTCGGACTACAATGAGCAGTTCTTC.

CDR3 in DNA: TGTGCCAGCAGCCCTCCGGGACAGGCCAACACTGAAGCTTTCTTT. Its protein product is CASSPPGQANTEAFF. The chain is built from TRBV12-3 or TRBV12-4 and TRBJ1-1; 8 bases align to TRBD1. The junction had 8 bases not matched to a gene; V was cut back by 6 bases and J by 2 bases. The CDR3 has 15 amino acids.

The V call is TRBV28, the J call TRBJ2-2, with D unclear. Germline CDR1 MDHEN, CDR2 SYDVKM. CDR3 length: 14 amino acids. V was cut by 5 bases and J by 4 bases, with 11 bases left in between. CDR3 residues: CASSIVRSTGELFF. CDR3 coding DNA: TGTGCCAGCAGTATCGTGCGGAGCACCGGGGAGCTGTTTTTT.

Only one count was recorded for this clonotype. The chain links TRBV30 to TRBJ2-1; 9 bases match TRBD1. The CDR3 runs to 16 residues. With V trimmed by 4 bases and J by 3 bases, 10 bases remained unmatched. The germline gives CDR1 GTSNPN, CDR2 SVGIG (reference sequence). CDR3 sequence: CAWTPGWDRVYNEQFF. The CDR3 nucleotides read TGTGCCTGGACCCCCGGGTGGGACAGGGTCTACAATGAGCAGTTCTTC. Full variable domain (rest looked up from reference TRBV30 and TRBJ2-1): SQTIHQWPATLVQPVGSPLSLECTVEGTSNPNLYWYRQAAGRGLQLLFYSVGIGQISSEVPQNLSASRPQDRQFILSSKKLLLSDSGFYLCAWTPGWDRVYNEQFFGPGTRLTVL.

The chain has TRBV5-1 and TRBJ2-7; 8 positions agree with TRBD1. From germline, CDR1 is SGHRS and CDR2 YFSETQ. The CDR3 is made up of 15 amino acids. V lost 4 bases and J lost 1; bases outside the gene matches: 7. CDR3 loop: CASSLFGQGSYEQYF. In DNA, the CDR3 is TGCGCCAGCAGCCTCTTCGGACAGGGTTCCTACGAGCAGTACTTC.

This clonotype was counted between two and nine times. The chain combines TRBV5-1 with TRBJ1-1; 7 bases map to TRBD1. The CDR3 consists of 15 residues. Germline V gene data show CDR1 as SGHRS and CDR2 as YFSETQ. The V and J ends lost 4 bases and 1 base, in that order; junction bases with no gene match: 7. CDR3 sequence reads: CASSPIGTENTEAFF. The CDR3 DNA reads TGCGCCAGCAGCCCCATTGGGACAGAGAACACTGAAGCTTTCTTT.

This clonotype is labeled medium-sized. The chain uses TRBV6-1 and TRBJ2-1; 11 bases are a match to TRBD2. V shed 8 bases and J 0 bases; nucleotides not matched to a gene: 0. From germline, CDR1 is MNHNS and CDR2 SASEGT. This CDR3 contains 14 residues. The CDR3 loop reads CASGTSGSYNEQFF. The CDR3 DNA reads as TGTGCCAGCGGGACTAGCGGCTCCTACAATGAGCAGTTCTTC.

The chain uses TRBV12-3 or TRBV12-4 and TRBJ2-6; D remains unclear. The CDR3 has 16 amino acids. V was pared by 3 bases and J by 0 bases, with 9 bases between. The CDR3 region is CASSFKGHSGANVLTF. The CDR3 bases are TGTGCCAGCAGTTTTAAGGGCCACTCTGGGGCCAACGTCCTGACTTTC.

The rearrangement uses TRBV3-1 and TRBJ2-3, with D hard to call. This CDR3 is 13 amino acids long. The germline gives CDR1 LGHDT, CDR2 YNNKEL (reference sequence). Trimming left V 1 base short and J 7 bases short, with 9 bases between. The CDR3 sequence: CASSQVGSHTQYF. CDR3 in DNA: TGTGCCAGCAGCCAAGTGGGTTCACATACGCAGTATTTT.

V usage is TRBV5-1 and J usage is TRBJ2-7; 8 nucleotides agree with TRBD1. This CDR3 is built from 14 residues. Germline CDR1 SGHRS, CDR2 YFSETQ. With V trimmed by 4 bases and J by 6 bases, 9 bases remained unmatched. CDR3 DNA sequence: TGCGCCAGCAGCCCCGGACAGGGAACAGCCGAGCAGTACTTC. Amino acid sequence: CASSPGQGTAEQYF.

V is TRBV4-1 and J is TRBJ1-2; D uncertain. The CDR3 has 15 amino acids. The V end was cut by 6 bases, the J end by 4 bases, with 18 bases between. Germline V gives CDR1 MGHRA, CDR2 YSYEKL. The chain's CDR3 is CASSPTPASSYGYTF. CDR3 DNA sequence: TGCGCCAGCAGTCCAACTCCCGCCAGCTCCTATGGCTACACCTTC.

The chain recombines TRBV5-1 with TRBJ2-1; no firm D call. CDR1 and CDR2 from the germline V gene are SGHRS and YFSETQ. Trimming shortened V by 4 bases and J by 2 bases, and 7 bases separated the two germline ends. This CDR3 has 13 residues. The CDR3: CASSPSAYNEQFF. As DNA, the CDR3 is TGCGCCAGCAGCCCGTCAGCCTACAATGAGCAGTTCTTC.

The chain employs TRBV7-8 and TRBJ1-4; 8 nucleotides line up with TRBD1. The germline V gene encodes CDR1 SGHVS and CDR2 FQNEAQ. This CDR3 comprises 14 residues. V shed 5 bases and J 6 bases; nucleotides not matched to a gene: 5. In DNA, the CDR3 is TGTGCCAGCAGCGAAGACAGGGGTTATGAAAAACTGTTTTTT. Protein: CASSEDRGYEKLFF.